This section outlines one T cell receptor (beta chain) sequence together with its context. This clone showed up just a few times. Its antigen is currently not known. Qualities for individual bases were not recorded, and no much larger clone is one base off. This entry is derived from a study of T cells in localized non-small cell lung cancer (dated by TCRdb to about 2020). Background for the entire study: Comparing tumors with uninvolved tumor-adjacent lungs, the study looked at the T cell repertoires of approximately 250 patients with early-stage NSCLC. The cohort was made up of approximately 250 treatment-naive NSCLC patients whose localized lung tumors had been resected. A mean age of around 66 years was recorded for the NSCLC patients, of whom roughly 130 were male and 107 were female. Broader findings and caveats from the paper: Longer overall survival was associated with higher T cell density in blood, whereas shorter survival was associated with higher clonality in adjacent lung. A median of 57 of the top 100 tumor clones turned up in the paired uninvolved adjacent lung, and some 27 of those clones also ranked among the top 100 of that same adjacent lung. Because the study design was exploratory, TCR variables were selected using unadjusted p-values without false-discovery rate correction. Uninvolved tumor-adjacent lung showed the highest T cell clonality, higher than tumor, which suggests more focused antigenic responses in the uninvolved tumor-adjacent lung. Because multi-region tumor sequencing was not performed, intratumor heterogeneity could not be ruled out.

At diagnosis, peripheral blood, uninvolved tumor-adjacent lung and tumor were collected and stored as a combination of fresh-frozen and FFPE material. Blood samples were analyzed as peripheral blood mononuclear cells for TCR repertoire profiling. TCR beta CDR3 regions were sequenced from DNA using the immunoSEQ Assay. Concerning the study's data processing: T cell density was computed as TCR beta template counts normalized to usable DNA estimated by amplifying housekeeping genes. The preseqR package was used to estimate richness by extrapolating to 400,000 templates for PBMC samples and to 120,000 templates for tissue samples. Clonality was defined as one minus Pielou's evenness. Differential abundance testing on productive amino-acid clonotypes, with a minimum total count of 5 and an alpha of 0.1, was used to identify tissue-enriched TCRs. The Jaccard Index and the Morisita Overlap Index were used to measure how much the repertoires overlapped between compartments. TCR beta CDR3s were clustered by GLIPH together with public tetramer-defined viral CDR3s, and at least three viral sequences plus V-gene enrichment were required for viral motifs. In its TCRdb copy, this immuneACCESS table keeps in-frame sequences only and misses some clones. Where compared with another copy, unresolved V genes explain less than half of these, and the others have no known cause. D and trimming come from the DNA, and the V and J calls and clone size come from that table. The sample table shows 40,000 to 65,000 clones, and 70% to 90% are seen once. The ten largest clones take up about 15% of the sample.

There are 14 amino acids in the CDR3, from cysteine to phenylalanine inclusive. The only DNA kept is the CDR3, 42 bases in frame from the first base. Trimming takes 0 bases from V and 4 bases from J, and the germline ends sit 10 bases apart. The germline V gene sets CDR1 to SGHRS and CDR2 to YFSETQ. The clonotype was recovered from a female donor with stage II lung adenocarcinoma. This receptor chain uses TRBV5-1 and TRBJ2-5, and TRBD1 may be the D gene, going by 5 matching bases. The sequencing here drew on PBMCs, taken before any cancer treatment. In nucleotide form, the sequence is TGCGCCAGCAGCTTGGCCAGGGAAGGAGAGACCCAGTACTTC. It codes for CASSLAREGETQYF.